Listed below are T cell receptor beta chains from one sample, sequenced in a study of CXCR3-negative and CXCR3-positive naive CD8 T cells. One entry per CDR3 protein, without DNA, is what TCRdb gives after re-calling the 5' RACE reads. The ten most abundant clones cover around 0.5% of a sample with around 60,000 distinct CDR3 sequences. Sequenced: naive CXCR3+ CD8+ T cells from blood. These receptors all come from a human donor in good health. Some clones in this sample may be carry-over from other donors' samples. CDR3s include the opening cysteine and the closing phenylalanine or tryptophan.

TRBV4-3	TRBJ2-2	CASSQAGTLNTGELFF
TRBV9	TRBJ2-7	CASSQDSSYEQYF
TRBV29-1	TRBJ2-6	CSVLDLSGANVLTF
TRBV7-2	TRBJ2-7	CASSYYLRSSYEQYF
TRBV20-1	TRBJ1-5	CSARDHGQPNQPQHF
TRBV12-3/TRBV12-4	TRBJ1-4	CASSHLGGNEKLFF
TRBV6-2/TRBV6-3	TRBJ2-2	CASSYYGVYTGELFF
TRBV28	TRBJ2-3	CASSPIRTSGGPGDTQYF
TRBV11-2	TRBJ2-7	CASSFGLTYEQYF
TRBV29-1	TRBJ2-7	CSVYGTGSSYEQYF
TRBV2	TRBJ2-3	CASARGAPERDTQYF
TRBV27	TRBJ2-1	CASSPGISYNEQFF
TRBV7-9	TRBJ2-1	CASTYEGNEQFF
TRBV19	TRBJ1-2	CASRLGNTYGYTF
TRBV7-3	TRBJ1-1	CASSPGQRNTEAFF
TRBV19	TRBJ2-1	CASGGQHFDEQFF
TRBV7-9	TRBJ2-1	CASSPGTGYNEQFF
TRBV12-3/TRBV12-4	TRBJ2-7	CASSPGTSGGYEQYF
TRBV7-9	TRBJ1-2	CASSSTTGDGYGYTF
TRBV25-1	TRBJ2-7	CASSDYYEQYF
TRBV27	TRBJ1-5	CASSFFPGQNQPQHF
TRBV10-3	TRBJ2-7	CAISESREGHEQYF